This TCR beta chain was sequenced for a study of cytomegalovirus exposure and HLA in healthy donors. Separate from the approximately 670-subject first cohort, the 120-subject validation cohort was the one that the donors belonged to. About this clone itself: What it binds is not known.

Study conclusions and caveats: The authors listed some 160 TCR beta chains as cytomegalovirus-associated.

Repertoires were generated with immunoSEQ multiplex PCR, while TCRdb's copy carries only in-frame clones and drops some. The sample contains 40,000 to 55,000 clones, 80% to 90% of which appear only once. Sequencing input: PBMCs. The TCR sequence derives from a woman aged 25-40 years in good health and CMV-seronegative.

The chain's CDR3 is CASSHGSYTF. The CDR3 coding sequence is TGTGCCAGCAGCCACGGGAGCTACACCTTC. V gene TRBV25-1 combines with J gene TRBJ1-2; the D is unclear. Germline CDR1 reads MGHDK; CDR2 reads SYGVNS. The V end was cut by 6 bases, the J end by 9 bases, with 8 bases between. The CDR3 runs 10 residues.